The 16 T cell receptor beta chains below come from one sample, sequenced in a study of PD-1 blockade in classical Hodgkin lymphoma. Time point described: cycle 4 day 1 (C4D1), after more than 5 weeks of nivolumab. Autologous stem cell transplantation was followed by relapse in every patient, and brentuximab vedotin exposure varied. The CD8+ T cells came from thawed PBMCs through magnetic negative selection. Sequencing was performed with immunoSEQ multiplex PCR; in TCRdb, only in-frame clones are kept and a portion is missing. The top ten hold around 26% of the sample, which has approximately 5,000 clones, roughly 65% seen once. Specimen: CD8+ T cells from blood, collected before the fourth cycle of nivolumab. These receptors were collected from a human donor with classical Hodgkin lymphoma.

By proportion, this clone is large. This chain joins TRBV18 and TRBJ2-2; D is perhaps TRBD2 (6 bases). V was cut by 4 bases and J by 4 bases, with 13 bases left in between. CDR1 and CDR2 (germline): KGHSH, LQKENI. The CDR3 is 15 residues long. The CDR3 DNA sequence: TGTGCCAGCTCACTAGCGGACGATGGCACCGGGGAGCTGTTTTTT. Translating gives CASSLADDGTGELFF.

The gene calls are TRBV2 and TRBJ2-1; 8 nucleotides match TRBD1. V shed 7 bases and J 2 bases; nucleotides not matched to a gene: 7. Looked up from germline, CDR1 is SNHLY and CDR2 is FYNNEI. CDR3 size: 15 residues. CDR3: CASKPDRETYNEQFF. For the CDR3, the DNA is TGTGCCAGCAAACCGGACAGGGAAACCTACAATGAGCAGTTCTTC.

This chain joins TRBV2 and TRBJ2-1, with 8 bases identical to TRBD2. The V gene's germline CDR1 is SNHLY and CDR2 FYNNEI. CDR3 length: 15 amino acids. With V trimmed by 4 bases and J by 6 bases, 8 bases remained unmatched. The CDR3 DNA sequence: TGTGCCAGCAGTGCCACGGGAGGGTATGGCAATGAGCAGTTCTTC. This gives the protein CASSATGGYGNEQFF.

This sequence joins TRBV11-2 and TRBJ2-5, with 11 bases identical to TRBD1. Germline V CDR1 and CDR2: SGHAT, FQNNGV. V was pared by 3 bases and J by 4 bases, with 4 bases of the junction left unmatched. The CDR3 extends over 15 amino acids. The CDR3 is CASSLDRGPSETQYF. In nucleotides, the CDR3 is TGTGCCAGCAGCTTGGACAGGGGGCCATCAGAGACCCAGTACTTC.

The chain joins TRBV28 to TRBJ1-2; D may be TRBD1 (5 bases). Germline V gene lookup returns CDR1 MDHEN and CDR2 SYDVKM. CDR3 size: 14 residues. The V end was cut by 2 bases, the J end by 7 bases, with 14 bases between. The CDR3 sequence: CASSLGTGQGGYTF. The CDR3 DNA sequence: TGTGCCAGCAGTTTAGGAACTGGGCAGGGTGGCTACACCTTC.

V and J are TRBV7-6 and TRBJ1-5; D may be TRBD1 (5 bases). This CDR3 is built from 13 residues. Trimming left V 4 bases short and J 6 bases short, with 10 bases between. Germline V lookup: CDR1 SGHVS, CDR2 FNYEAQ. CDR3 bases: TGTGCCAGCAGCTCGGGGGTTGGTCAGCCCCAGCATTTT. Translating it yields CASSSGVGQPQHF.

DNA for the CDR3: TGTGCCAGCAGTAATACAGGGTCTGGGGAGACCCAGTACTTC. Translation gives CASSNTGSGETQYF. The gene calls are TRBV6-5 and TRBJ2-5; tentatively, D is TRBD1 (6 bases). The CDR3 is 14 amino acids. Trimming left V 5 bases short and J 5 bases short, with 15 bases between. The germline V gene has CDR1 MNHEY and CDR2 SVGAGI.

The chain is built from TRBV7-9 and TRBJ1-4; a possible D gene is TRBD1 (5 bases). V lost 8 bases and J 0 bases, leaving 7 bases between the germline ends. CDR1 is SEHNR and CDR2 is FQNEAQ in the germline V gene (reference sequence). The CDR3 spans 13 residues. In DNA form, the CDR3 reads TGTGCCAGCTGGACAACAACTAATGAAAAACTGTTTTTT. Translation gives CASWTTTNEKLFF.

This clone was seen a handful of times. V is TRBV27 and J is TRBJ2-7; 10 bases agree with TRBD1. The V gene's germline CDR1 is MNHEY and CDR2 SMNVEV (reference sequence). The CDR3 covers 16 residues. V trimming: 2 bases; J trimming: 5 bases; junction bases outside the gene matches: 9. The CDR3 spells CASSLESGTGANEQYF. The CDR3 DNA reads as TGTGCCAGCAGTTTAGAGTCTGGGACAGGGGCCAACGAGCAGTACTTC.

In nucleotides, the CDR3 is TGTGCTAGTGGTTTGGTGGCACTCTCGTTCATGAACACTGAAGCTTTCTTT. Translated, it gives CASGLVALSFMNTEAFF. The chain is built from TRBV12-5 and TRBJ1-1; D is unresolved. Trimming cost V 0 bases and J 0 bases, with 14 bases left between them. The CDR3 is made up of 17 amino acids. CDR1 and CDR2 (germline): LGHNT, FRNRAP.

This clone was found a few times. The rearrangement links TRBV18 to TRBJ2-1; 9 positions match TRBD2. The CDR3 covers 16 residues. Germline CDR1 KGHSH, CDR2 LQKENI. The V segment lost 3 bases and the J segment 4 bases; nucleotides outside the gene matches: 7. The CDR3 is CASSPFTSGQYNEQFF. DNA for the CDR3: TGTGCCAGCTCACCGTTCACTAGCGGGCAATACAATGAGCAGTTCTTC. The whole variable domain, filled in from reference TRBV18 and TRBJ2-1, reads NAGVMQNPRHLVRRRGQEARLRCSPMKGHSHVYWYRQLPEEGLKFMVYLQKENIIDESGMPKERFSAEFPKEGPSILRIQQVVRGDSAAYFCASSPFTSGQYNEQFFGPGTRLTVL.

The chain recombines TRBV27 with TRBJ2-4, with D possibly matching TRBD2 (5 bases). The CDR3 is made up of 15 amino acids. V was trimmed by 4 bases and J by 7 bases, leaving 17 bases between them. The germline gives CDR1 MNHEY, CDR2 SMNVEV (reference sequence). CDR3 loop: CASSSLSVLGNIQYF. Here the CDR3 DNA reads TGTGCCAGCAGTTCCCTGTCCGTACTAGGCAACATTCAGTACTTC.

In the case of this clone: A much larger clone sits a single nucleotide away, making a read error possible. The chain couples TRBV5-4 to TRBJ2-2; 7 bases are shared with TRBD1. Trimming at V came to 4 bases and at J to 1 base, leaving 10 bases not matched to a gene. This CDR3 spans 17 amino acids. Per germline, CDR1 SGHNT and CDR2 YYREEE (reference sequence). The CDR3 sequence: CASSQTRTGGNTGELFF. Here the CDR3 DNA reads TGTGCCAGCAGCCAGACAAGGACAGGCGGGAACACCGGGGAGCTGTTTTTT.

In its sample, this clone was seen a few times. This chain connects TRBV5-4 to TRBJ2-1; 11 bases agree with TRBD2. J gave up 6 bases and V 4 bases, and 6 bases lay outside the gene matches. This CDR3 spans 15 amino acids. The germline gives CDR1 SGHNT, CDR2 YYREEE (reference sequence). The CDR3 region is CASSPTSGSGNEQFF. In DNA, the CDR3 is TGTGCCAGCAGCCCCACTAGCGGGAGTGGCAATGAGCAGTTCTTC.

The chain recombines TRBV7-4 with TRBJ1-5; D is possibly TRBD1 (5 bases). The V end lost 5 bases, the J end lost 2 bases, and 16 bases lay between the germline ends. This CDR3 comprises 16 residues. Per the germline V gene, CDR1 is SGHVT and CDR2 is SQSDAQ. In DNA form, the CDR3 reads TGTGCCAGCAGCCCTGCCCTTCTGGGGGGCAATCAGCCCCAGCATTTT. Encoded protein: CASSPALLGGNQPQHF.

This clone has a single count. The CDR3 coding sequence is TGTGCCAGCAGCCCTAGCGGGAGTACAACCCAGTACTTC. This translates into CASSPSGSTTQYF. This sequence joins TRBV5-6 and TRBJ2-5, with 10 bases that match TRBD2. The V and J ends lost 4 bases and 8 bases, in that order; junction bases with no gene match: 5. CDR1 and CDR2 from the germline V gene are SGHDT and YYEEEE. The CDR3 loop spans 13 amino acids. The variable domain in full, with the rest retrieved from reference TRBV5-6 and TRBJ2-5, is DAGVTQSPTHLIKTRGQQVTLRCSPKSGHDTVSWYQQALGQGPQFIFQYYEEEERQRGNFPDRFSGHQFPNYSSELNVNALLLGDSALYLCASSPSGSTTQYFGPGTRLLVL.